This T cell receptor beta chain was sequenced during a study of spatial heterogeneity in lung cancer. Looking at the study overall: Alpha-chain sequences were consistently detected less often than beta-chain sequences.

The sample holds many counts of this clonotype. The time point here: sample taken at primary tumor resection. The study sequenced unsorted whole RNA from tumor, nontumor lung or frozen PBMC. Samples were obtained from 65 to 80 donors, all untreated early-stage non-small cell lung cancer patients. TCRdb analysed the 5' RACE reads with MiXCR anew, one entry per CDR3 protein. Of approximately 11,000 distinct CDR3 sequences listed, nearly 4% are singletons. The length of the CDR3 is 14 residues. CDR1 MNHNS and CDR2 SASEGT come from the germline V gene. Deletions cut 4 bases from V and 1 base from J, with 5 bases between.

The V and J genes are TRBV6-1 and TRBJ2-6; no definite D call. This sequence originates from a male donor with early-stage non-small cell lung cancer. The starting material was normal lung tissue next to the tumor, obtained at surgery. The CDR3 DNA sequence: TGTGCCAGCAGTGCGTCGTCTGGGGCCAACGTCCTGACTTTC. This codes for CASSASSGANVLTF.